The sequence of this T cell receptor (beta chain) was determined in a study of radiation and T cells in renal cell carcinoma. Study-wide context: Nephrectomy followed 15 Gy stereotactic body radiation by 4 weeks. Points from the study as a whole: Without pretreatment biopsies, baseline tumor clonotype presence was undetermined.

Time point noted: blood 2 weeks post-SBRT. Documented treatment: 15 Gy SBRT to primary tumor, nephrectomy 4 weeks later. Clones were sequenced by immunoSEQ multiplex PCR, and TCRdb holds only the in-frame ones, with some missing. This sample carries some 120,000 clones, about 81% of them seen once, and the ten largest clones take approximately 2%. On this clone itself: The antigen remains undetermined.

The source material was blood, sampled from a patient whose treatment included radiotherapy and nephrectomy. The source of this sequence is a woman aged 60 to 75 with renal cell carcinoma.

The CDR3 DNA reads as TGCGCCAGCAGCCAAGAGCCCCCCTCTCCGGGGTATAACACTGAAGCTTTCTTT. Protein: CASSQEPPSPGYNTEAFF. The chain employs TRBV4-1 and TRBJ1-1, with D uncertain. This CDR3 spans 18 amino acids. Germline values: CDR1 MGHRA, CDR2 YSYEKL. The V gene lost 0 bases and the J gene lost 2 bases, with 19 bases spanning the gap.